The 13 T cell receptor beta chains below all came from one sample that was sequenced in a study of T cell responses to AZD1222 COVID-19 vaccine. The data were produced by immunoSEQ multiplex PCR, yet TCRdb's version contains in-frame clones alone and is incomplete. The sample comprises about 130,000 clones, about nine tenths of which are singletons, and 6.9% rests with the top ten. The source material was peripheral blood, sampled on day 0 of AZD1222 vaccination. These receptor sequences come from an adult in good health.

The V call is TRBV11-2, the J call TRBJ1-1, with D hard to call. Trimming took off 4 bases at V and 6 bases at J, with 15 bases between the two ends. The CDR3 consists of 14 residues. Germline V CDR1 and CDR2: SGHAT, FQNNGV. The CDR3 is CASSSISGNAEAFF. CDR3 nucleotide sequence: TGTGCCAGCAGCTCCATTTCGGGGAATGCTGAAGCTTTCTTT.

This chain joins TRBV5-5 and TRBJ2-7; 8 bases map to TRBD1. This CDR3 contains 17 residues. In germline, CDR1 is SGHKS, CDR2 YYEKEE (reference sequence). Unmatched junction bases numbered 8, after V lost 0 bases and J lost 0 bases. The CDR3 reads CASSLEGTGSFSYEQYF. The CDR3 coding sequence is TGTGCCAGCAGCTTGGAGGGGACAGGCAGTTTCTCCTACGAGCAGTACTTC.

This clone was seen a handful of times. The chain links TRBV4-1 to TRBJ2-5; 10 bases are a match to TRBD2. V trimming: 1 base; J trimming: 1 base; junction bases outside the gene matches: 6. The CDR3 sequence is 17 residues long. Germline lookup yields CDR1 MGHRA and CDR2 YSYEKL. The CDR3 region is CASSQVGQRGGQETQYF. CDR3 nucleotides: TGCGCCAGCAGCCAAGTTGGGCAGCGGGGGGGCCAAGAGACCCAGTACTTC.

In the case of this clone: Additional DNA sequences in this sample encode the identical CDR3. Here the CDR3 DNA reads TGTGCCAGCAGGCAGAGCTCTGGAAACACCATATATTTT. Translated: CASRQSSGNTIYF. This chain connects TRBV6-5 to TRBJ1-3; no clear D. CDR3 length: 13 residues. V lost 6 bases and J 0 bases, leaving 6 bases between the germline ends. The germline V gene encodes CDR1 MNHEY and CDR2 SVGAGI.

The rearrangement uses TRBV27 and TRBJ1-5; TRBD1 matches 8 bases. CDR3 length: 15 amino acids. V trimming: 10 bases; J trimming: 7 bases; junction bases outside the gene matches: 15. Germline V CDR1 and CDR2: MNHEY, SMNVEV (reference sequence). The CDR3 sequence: CATRRGQGMGQPQHF. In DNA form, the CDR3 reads TGTGCCACCCGTCGCGGACAGGGAATGGGCCAGCCCCAGCATTTT.

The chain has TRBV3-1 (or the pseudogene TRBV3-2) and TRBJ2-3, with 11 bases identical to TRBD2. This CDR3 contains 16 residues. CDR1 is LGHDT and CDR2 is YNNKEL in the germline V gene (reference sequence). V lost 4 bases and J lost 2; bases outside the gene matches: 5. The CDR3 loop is CASSPLAGGLTDTQYF. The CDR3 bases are TGTGCCAGCAGCCCGTTAGCGGGGGGGCTCACAGATACGCAGTATTTT.

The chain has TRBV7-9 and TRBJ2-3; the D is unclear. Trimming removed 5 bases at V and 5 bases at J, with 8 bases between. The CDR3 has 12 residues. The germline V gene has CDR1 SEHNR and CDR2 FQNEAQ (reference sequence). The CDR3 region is CASSPTGDTQYF. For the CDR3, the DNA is TGTGCCAGCAGCCCCACCGGAGATACGCAGTATTTT.

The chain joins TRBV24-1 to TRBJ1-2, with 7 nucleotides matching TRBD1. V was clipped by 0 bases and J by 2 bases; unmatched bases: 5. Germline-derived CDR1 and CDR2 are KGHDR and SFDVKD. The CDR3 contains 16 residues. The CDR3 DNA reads TGTGCCACCAGTGATTTGGTCAAACAGGGGAACTATGGCTACACCTTC. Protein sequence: CATSDLVKQGNYGYTF.

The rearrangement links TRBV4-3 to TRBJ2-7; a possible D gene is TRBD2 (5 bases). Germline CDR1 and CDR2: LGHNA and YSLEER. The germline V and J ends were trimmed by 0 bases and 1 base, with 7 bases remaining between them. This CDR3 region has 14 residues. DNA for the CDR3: TGCGCCAGCAGCCAAGATCGGGGTTCCTACGAGCAGTACTTC. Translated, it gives CASSQDRGSYEQYF.

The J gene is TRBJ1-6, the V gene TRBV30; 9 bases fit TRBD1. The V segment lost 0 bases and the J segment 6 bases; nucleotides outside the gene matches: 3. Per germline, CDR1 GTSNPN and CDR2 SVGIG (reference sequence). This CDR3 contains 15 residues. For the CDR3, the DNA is TGTGCCTGGAGTGTAGGGGGACAGGGTAATTCACCCCTCCACTTT. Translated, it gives CAWSVGGQGNSPLHF. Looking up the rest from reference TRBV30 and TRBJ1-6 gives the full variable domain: SQTIHQWPATLVQPVGSPLSLECTVEGTSNPNLYWYRQAAGRGLQLLFYSVGIGQISSEVPQNLSASRPQDRQFILSSKKLLLSDSGFYLCAWSVGGQGNSPLHFGNGTRLTVT.

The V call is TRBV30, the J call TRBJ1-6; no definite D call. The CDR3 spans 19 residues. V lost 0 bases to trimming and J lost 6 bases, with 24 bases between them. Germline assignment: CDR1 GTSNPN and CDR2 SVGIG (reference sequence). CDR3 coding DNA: TGTGCCTGGAGTGTACGCCTAGTTTTACTATCCGTGGGTAATTCACCCCTCCACTTT. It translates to CAWSVRLVLLSVGNSPLHF.

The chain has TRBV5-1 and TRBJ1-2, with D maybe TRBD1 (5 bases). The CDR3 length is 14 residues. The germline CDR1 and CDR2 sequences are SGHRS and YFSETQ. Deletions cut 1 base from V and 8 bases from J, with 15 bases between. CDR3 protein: CASSLSGGPPGYTF. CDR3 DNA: TGCGCCAGCAGCTTGTCTGGGGGTCCACCGGGCTACACCTTC.

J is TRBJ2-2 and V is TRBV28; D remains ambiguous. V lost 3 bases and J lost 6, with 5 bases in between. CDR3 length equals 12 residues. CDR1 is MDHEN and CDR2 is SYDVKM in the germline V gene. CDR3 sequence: CASSFLPGELFF. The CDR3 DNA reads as TGTGCCAGCAGTTTTCTCCCCGGGGAGCTGTTTTTT. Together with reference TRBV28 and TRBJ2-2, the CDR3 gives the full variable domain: DVKVTQSSRYLVKRTGEKVFLECVQDMDHENMFWYRQDPGLGLRLIYFSYDVKMKEKGDIPEGYSVSREKKERFSLILESASTNQTSMYLCASSFLPGELFFGEGSRLTVL.